This paragraph covers one TCR beta chain sequence. The entry originates in a study of cytomegalovirus exposure and HLA in healthy donors. Researchers ran the PCR with 60 Vbeta and 13 Jbeta primers. Profiled with immunoSEQ multiplex PCR; TCRdb holds only in-frame clones, not every one. This table holds over 95,000 clones, approximately 80% found once. This TCR was sampled from a man aged 35 to 55 in good health and CMV-seropositive. Source material: PBMCs.

The CDR3 loop is CASSEDRAQETQYF. The CDR3 nucleotides read TGTGCCAGCAGCGAAGACAGGGCGCAAGAGACCCAGTACTTC. The chain combines TRBV13 with TRBJ2-5, with 7 nucleotides matching TRBD1. Germline V CDR1 and CDR2: PRHDT, FYEKMQ (reference sequence). Unmatched junction bases numbered 5, after V lost 5 bases and J lost 2 bases. The CDR3 has 14 residues.